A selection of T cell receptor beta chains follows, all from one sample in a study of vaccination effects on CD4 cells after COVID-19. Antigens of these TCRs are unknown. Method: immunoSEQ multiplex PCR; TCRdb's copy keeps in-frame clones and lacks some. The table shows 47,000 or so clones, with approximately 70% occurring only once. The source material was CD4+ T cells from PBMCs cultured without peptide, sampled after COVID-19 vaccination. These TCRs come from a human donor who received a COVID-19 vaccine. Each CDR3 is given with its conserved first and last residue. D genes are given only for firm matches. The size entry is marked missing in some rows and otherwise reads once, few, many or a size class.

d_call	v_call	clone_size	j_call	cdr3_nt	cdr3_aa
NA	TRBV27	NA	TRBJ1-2	TGTGCCAGCAGTTGGGGCGCAGCTAACTATGGCTACACCTTC	CASSWGAANYGYTF
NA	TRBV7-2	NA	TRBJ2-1	TGTGCCAGCAGCTTACGCACTGAGCAGTTCTTC	CASSLRTEQFF
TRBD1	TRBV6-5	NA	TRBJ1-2	TGTGCCAGCAACCTTCCGGGACAGGGTCACTATGGCTACACCTTC	CASNLPGQGHYGYTF
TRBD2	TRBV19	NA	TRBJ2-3	TGTGCCAGTAGGGATACAGGACTAGCGGGGCCTACAGATACGCAGTATTTT	CASRDTGLAGPTDTQYF
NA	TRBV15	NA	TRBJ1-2	TGTGCCACCAGCAGAGATGGTTACAACTATGGCTACACCTTC	CATSRDGYNYGYTF
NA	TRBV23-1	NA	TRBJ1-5	TGCGCCAGCAGCACAATTAGCAATCAGCCCCAGCATTTT	CASSTISNQPQHF
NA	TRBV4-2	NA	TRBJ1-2	TGTGCCAGCAGCCAAGGTACTCTAGGCGATGGCTACACCTTC	CASSQGTLGDGYTF
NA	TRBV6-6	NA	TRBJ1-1	TGTGCCAGCAGCGACGGTCCCCAGGGAACTGAAGCTTTCTTT	CASSDGPQGTEAFF
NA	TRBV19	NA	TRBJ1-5	TGTGCCAGTAGTATCCTCTGGACCGCGGACAATCAGCCCCAGCATTTT	CASSILWTADNQPQHF
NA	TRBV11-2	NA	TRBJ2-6	TGTGCCAGCAGCCGCACCGGGACCCCGAGCTCTGGGGCCAACGTCCTGACTTTC	CASSRTGTPSSGANVLTF
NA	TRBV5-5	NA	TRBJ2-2	TGTGCCAGCAGCTTGGGCTACTCCACCGGGGAGCTGTTTTTT	CASSLGYSTGELFF
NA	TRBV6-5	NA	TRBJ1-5	TGTGCCAGCAGCCAAAGCACAGAGAGTTGGCCCCAGCATTTT	CASSQSTESWPQHF
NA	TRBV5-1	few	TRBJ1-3	TGCGCCAGCAGCTTCATAGAGGGGGACACCATATATTTT	CASSFIEGDTIYF
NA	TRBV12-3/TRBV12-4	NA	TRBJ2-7	TGTGCCAGCGGAGTATCCTACGAGCAGTACTTC	CASGVSYEQYF
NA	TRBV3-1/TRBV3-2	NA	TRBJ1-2	TGTGCCAGCAGCCAGGATGACAGAGTCTATGGCTACACCTTC	CASSQDDRVYGYTF
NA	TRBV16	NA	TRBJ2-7	TGTGCCAGCAGCCTCCAGCCGGGGCGCATTGTCGAGCAGTACTTC	CASSLQPGRIVEQYF
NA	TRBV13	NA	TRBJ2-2	TGTGCCAGCAGCCGGACGGGCAACACCGGGGAGCTGTTTTTT	CASSRTGNTGELFF
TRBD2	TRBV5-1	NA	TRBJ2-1	TGCGCCAGCAGCTTGGAAGGGACTAGCGGGAGGGCCGACAATGAGCAGTTCTTC	CASSLEGTSGRADNEQFF
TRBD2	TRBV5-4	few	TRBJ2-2	TGTGCCAGCAGCGGCGGGCTAGCGGGGACATCGAACACCGGGGAGCTGTTTTTT	CASSGGLAGTSNTGELFF
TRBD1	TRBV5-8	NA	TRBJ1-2	TGTGCCAGCAGAACAACAGGGGGGAAGTCCTTC	CASRTTGGKSF
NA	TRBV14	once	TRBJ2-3	TGTGCCAGCAGCCGAACGGACACTGGCCCTAGCACAGATACGCAGTATTTT	CASSRTDTGPSTDTQYF
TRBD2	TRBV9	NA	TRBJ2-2	TGTGCCAGCAGGGAATTAGCGGGAGAGGCGGGTACCGGGGAGCTGTTTTTT	CASRELAGEAGTGELFF
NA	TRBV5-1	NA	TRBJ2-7	TGCGCCAGCAGCTCTTTTAGCGGTGGCTCCTACGAGCAGTACTTC	CASSSFSGGSYEQYF
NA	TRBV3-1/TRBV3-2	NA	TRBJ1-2	TGTGCCAGCAGCCAGGACAGATCCTATGGCTACACCTTC	CASSQDRSYGYTF
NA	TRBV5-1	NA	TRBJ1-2	TGCGCCAGCAGCCCGGGGAGATTGGGAAACTATGGCTACACCTTC	CASSPGRLGNYGYTF
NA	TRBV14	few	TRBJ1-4	TGTGCCAGCAGCCAAGACCTGTGGGATGAAAAACTGTTTTTT	CASSQDLWDEKLFF
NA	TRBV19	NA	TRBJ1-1	TGTGCCAGTAGTATGGGAGGGGGGTTTGTTTTGGCTGAAGCTTTCTTT	CASSMGGGFVLAEAFF
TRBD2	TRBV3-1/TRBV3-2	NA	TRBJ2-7	TGTGCCAGCAGCCGTCTAGCGGGAGGAACCTACGAGCAGTACTTC	CASSRLAGGTYEQYF
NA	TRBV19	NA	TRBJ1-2	TGTGCCAGTAGTATATCGGGTCCGGGGAGGTATGGCTACACCTTC	CASSISGPGRYGYTF
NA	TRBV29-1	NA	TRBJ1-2	TGCAGCGTTGAAGGAGAACGGATCTATGGCTACACCTTC	CSVEGERIYGYTF
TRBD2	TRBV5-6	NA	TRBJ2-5	TGTGCCAGCAGCTTTCGAACTAGCGGAAAAGAGACCCAGTACTTC	CASSFRTSGKETQYF
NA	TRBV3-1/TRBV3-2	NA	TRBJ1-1	TGTGCCAGCAGCCAAGATTCAAGTGGACAGAGTAAAGCTTTCTTT	CASSQDSSGQSKAFF
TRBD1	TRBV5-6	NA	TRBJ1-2	TGTGCCAGCAGCTTGTTGTACGGGACAGAGACGGCGGAAGGAGGCTACACCTTC	CASSLLYGTETAEGGYTF
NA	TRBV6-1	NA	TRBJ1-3	TGTGCCAGCAGTGAAGCGTCCCCCACAGGGTACTCTGGAAACACCATATATTTT	CASSEASPTGYSGNTIYF
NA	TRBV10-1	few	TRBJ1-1	TGCGCCAGCAGTGACCAAACTCTCCAAGCTTTCTTT	CASSDQTLQAFF
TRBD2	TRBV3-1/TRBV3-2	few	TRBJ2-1	TGTGCCAGCAGCCAAGAAGCCACTAGCGGGAGCTACAATGAGCAGTTCTTC	CASSQEATSGSYNEQFF
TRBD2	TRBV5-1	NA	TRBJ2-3	TGCGCCAGCAGCCCTACTAGCGGGGGGATAGCAGATACGCAGTATTTT	CASSPTSGGIADTQYF
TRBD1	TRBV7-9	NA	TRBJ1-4	TGTGCCAGCAGCAGGGGACAGGCAACTAATGAAAAACTGTTTTTT	CASSRGQATNEKLFF
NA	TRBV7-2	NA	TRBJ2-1	TGTGCCAGCAGCTTTGGGGGGGCTAACAATGAGCAGTTCTTC	CASSFGGANNEQFF
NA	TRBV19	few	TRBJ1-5	TGTGCCAGTAGTAGACAGTGGCAGCCCCAGCATTTT	CASSRQWQPQHF
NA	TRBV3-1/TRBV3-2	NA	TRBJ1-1	TGTGCCAGCAGCCAGGCAGGGGATCGGACTGAAGCTTTCTTT	CASSQAGDRTEAFF
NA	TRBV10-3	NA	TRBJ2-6	TGTGCCATCAGTGTGGGTGGGGGAACCGGGGCCAACGTCCTGACTTTC	CAISVGGGTGANVLTF
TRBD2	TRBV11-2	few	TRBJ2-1	TGTGCCAGCAGCGCCAGACTAGCGGGAGCGGGTAATGAGCAGTTCTTC	CASSARLAGAGNEQFF
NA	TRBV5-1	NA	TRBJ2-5	TGCGCCAGCAGCACCGGCCAAGAGACCCAGTACTTC	CASSTGQETQYF
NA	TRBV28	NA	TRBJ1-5	TGTGCCAGCAGTTTGGGTAGCAATCAGCCCCAGCATTTT	CASSLGSNQPQHF
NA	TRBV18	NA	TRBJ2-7	TGTGCCAGCGAGATATCTGGCAACCCCCACGAGCAGTACTTC	CASEISGNPHEQYF
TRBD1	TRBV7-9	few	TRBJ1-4	TGTGCCAGCAGCGACAGGGACAGGGGTGAAAAACTGTTTTTT	CASSDRDRGEKLFF
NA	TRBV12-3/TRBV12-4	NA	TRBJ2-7	TGTGCCAGCAGTTTAGCGCATAGCGAGCAGTACTTC	CASSLAHSEQYF
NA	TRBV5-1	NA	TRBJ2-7	TGCGCCAGCAGCTTGGACAATGGGGAGCAGTACTTC	CASSLDNGEQYF
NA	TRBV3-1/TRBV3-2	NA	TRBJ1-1	TGTGCCAGCATCGCGACAAACACTGAAGCTTTCTTT	CASIATNTEAFF
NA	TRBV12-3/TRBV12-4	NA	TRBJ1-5	TGTGCCAGCAGTCAGCAATCGGGTCAGCCCCAGCATTTT	CASSQQSGQPQHF
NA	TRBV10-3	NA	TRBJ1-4	TGTGCCATCAGTGTTCGGGCTGAGAATGAAAAACTGTTTTTT	CAISVRAENEKLFF
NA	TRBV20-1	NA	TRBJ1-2	TGCAGTGCCCGGGACAACGGCTACACCTTC	CSARDNGYTF
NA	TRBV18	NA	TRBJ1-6	TGTGCCAGCTCACCACAGGGACAAGGCTCCTATAATTCACCCCTCCACTTT	CASSPQGQGSYNSPLHF